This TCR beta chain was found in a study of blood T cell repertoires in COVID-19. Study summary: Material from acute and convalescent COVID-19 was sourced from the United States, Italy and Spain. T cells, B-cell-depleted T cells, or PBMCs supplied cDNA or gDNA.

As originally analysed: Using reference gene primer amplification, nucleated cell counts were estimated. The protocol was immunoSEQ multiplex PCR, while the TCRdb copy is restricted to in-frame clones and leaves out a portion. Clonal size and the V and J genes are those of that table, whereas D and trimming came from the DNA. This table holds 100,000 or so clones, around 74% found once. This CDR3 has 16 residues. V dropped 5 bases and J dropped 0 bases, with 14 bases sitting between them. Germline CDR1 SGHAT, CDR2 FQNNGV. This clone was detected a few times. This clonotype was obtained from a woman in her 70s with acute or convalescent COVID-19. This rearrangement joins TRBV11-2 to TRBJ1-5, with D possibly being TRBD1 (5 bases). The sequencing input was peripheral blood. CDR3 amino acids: CASSPAGPYSNQPQHF. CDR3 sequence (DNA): TGTGCCAGCAGCCCCGCAGGGCCTTATAGCAATCAGCCCCAGCATTTT.